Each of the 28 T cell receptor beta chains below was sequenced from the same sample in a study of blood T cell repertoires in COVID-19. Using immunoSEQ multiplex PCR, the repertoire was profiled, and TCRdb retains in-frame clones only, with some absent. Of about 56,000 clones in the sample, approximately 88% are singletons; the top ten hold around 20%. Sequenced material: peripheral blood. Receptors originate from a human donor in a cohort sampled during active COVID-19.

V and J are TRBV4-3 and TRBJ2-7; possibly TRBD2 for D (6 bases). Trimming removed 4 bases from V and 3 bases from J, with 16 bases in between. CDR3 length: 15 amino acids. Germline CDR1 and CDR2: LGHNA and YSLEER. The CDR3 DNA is TGCGCCAGCAGCCCGGGGGTGAGCAAGCACTACGAGCAGTACTTC. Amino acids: CASSPGVSKHYEQYF.

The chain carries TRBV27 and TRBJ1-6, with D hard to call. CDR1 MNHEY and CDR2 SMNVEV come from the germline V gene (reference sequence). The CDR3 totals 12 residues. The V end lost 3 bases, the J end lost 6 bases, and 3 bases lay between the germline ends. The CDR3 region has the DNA TGTGCCAGCAGTTTTATTAATTCACCCCTCCACTTT. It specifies CASSFINSPLHF.

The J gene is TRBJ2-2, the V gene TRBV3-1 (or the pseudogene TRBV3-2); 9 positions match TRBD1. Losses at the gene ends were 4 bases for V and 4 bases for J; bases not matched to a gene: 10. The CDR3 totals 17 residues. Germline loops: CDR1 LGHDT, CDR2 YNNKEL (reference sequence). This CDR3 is CASSRGQGPIGTGELFF. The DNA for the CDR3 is TGTGCCAGCAGCCGGGGACAGGGCCCTATAGGCACCGGGGAGCTGTTTTTT.

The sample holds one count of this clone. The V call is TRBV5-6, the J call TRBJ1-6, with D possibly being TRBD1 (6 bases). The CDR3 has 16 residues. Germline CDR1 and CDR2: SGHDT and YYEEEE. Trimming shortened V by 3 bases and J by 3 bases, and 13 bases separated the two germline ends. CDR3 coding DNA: TGTGCCAGCAGCTATTTAGGGACATACTATAATTCACCCCTCCACTTT. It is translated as CASSYLGTYYNSPLHF.

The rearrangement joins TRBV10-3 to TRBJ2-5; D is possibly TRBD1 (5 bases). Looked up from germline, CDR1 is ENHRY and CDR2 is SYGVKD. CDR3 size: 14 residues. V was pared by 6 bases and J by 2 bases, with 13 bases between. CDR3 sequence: CAISPQGSQETQYF. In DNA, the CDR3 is TGTGCCATCAGCCCCCAGGGCTCACAAGAGACCCAGTACTTC.

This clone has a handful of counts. CDR3 region: CATSRDRLAWVQETQYF. The CDR3 coding sequence is TGTGCCACCAGCAGAGATCGGCTAGCTTGGGTACAAGAGACCCAGTACTTC. The chain combines TRBV15 with TRBJ2-5; D may be TRBD2 (5 bases). The CDR3 has 17 amino acids. Germline-derived CDR1 and CDR2 are LNHNV and YYDKDF (reference sequence). V was shortened by 0 bases and J by 2 bases, with 16 bases between the two germline ends.

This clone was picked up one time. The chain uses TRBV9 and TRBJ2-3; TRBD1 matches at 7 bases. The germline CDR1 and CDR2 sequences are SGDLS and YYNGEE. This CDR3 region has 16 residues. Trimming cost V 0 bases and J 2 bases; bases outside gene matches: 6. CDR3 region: CASSVGLGQHTDTQYF. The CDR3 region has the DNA TGTGCCAGCAGCGTAGGATTGGGACAGCACACAGATACGCAGTATTTT.

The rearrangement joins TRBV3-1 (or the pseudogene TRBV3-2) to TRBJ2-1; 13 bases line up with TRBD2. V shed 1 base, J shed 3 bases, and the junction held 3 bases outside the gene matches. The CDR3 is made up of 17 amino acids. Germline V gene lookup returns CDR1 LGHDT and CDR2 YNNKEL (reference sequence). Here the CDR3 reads CASSQGLAGGIYNEQFF. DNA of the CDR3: TGTGCCAGCAGCCAAGGACTAGCGGGGGGTATCTACAATGAGCAGTTCTTC.

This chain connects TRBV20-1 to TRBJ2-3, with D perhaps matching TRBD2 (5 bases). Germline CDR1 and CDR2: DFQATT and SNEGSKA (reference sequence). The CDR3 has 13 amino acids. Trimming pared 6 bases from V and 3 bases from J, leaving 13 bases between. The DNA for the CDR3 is TGCAGTGCCAGTAGACTACCGACAGATACGCAGTATTTT. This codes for CSASRLPTDTQYF.

CDR3 nucleotides: TGTGCCAGTAGTCTCGGGGGTTTGGGCCAGCAGTACTTC. Its protein product is CASSLGGLGQQYF. The gene calls are TRBV19 and TRBJ2-7, with D possibly being TRBD2 (6 bases). V was clipped by 5 bases and J by 8 bases, with 16 bases between them. Germline CDR1 is LNHDA and CDR2 is SQIVND (reference sequence). This CDR3 is 13 amino acids long.

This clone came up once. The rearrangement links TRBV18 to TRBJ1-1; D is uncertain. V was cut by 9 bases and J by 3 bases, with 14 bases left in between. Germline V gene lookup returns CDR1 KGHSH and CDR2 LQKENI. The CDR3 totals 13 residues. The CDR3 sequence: CASLWTRDTEAFF. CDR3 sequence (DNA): TGTGCCAGTTTGTGGACGAGGGACACTGAAGCTTTCTTT.

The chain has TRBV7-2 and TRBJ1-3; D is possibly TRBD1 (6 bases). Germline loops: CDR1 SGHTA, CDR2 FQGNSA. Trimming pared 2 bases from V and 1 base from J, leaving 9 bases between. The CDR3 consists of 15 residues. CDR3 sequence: CASSLSRGSGNTIYF. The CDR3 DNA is TGTGCCAGCAGCTTAAGCAGGGGATCTGGAAACACCATATATTTT. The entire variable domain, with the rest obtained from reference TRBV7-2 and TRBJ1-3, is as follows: GAGVSQSPSNKVTEKGKDVELRCDPISGHTALYWYRQSLGQGLEFLIYFQGNSAPDKSGLPSDRFSAERTGGSVSTLTIQRTQQEDSAVYLCASSLSRGSGNTIYFGEGSWLTVV.

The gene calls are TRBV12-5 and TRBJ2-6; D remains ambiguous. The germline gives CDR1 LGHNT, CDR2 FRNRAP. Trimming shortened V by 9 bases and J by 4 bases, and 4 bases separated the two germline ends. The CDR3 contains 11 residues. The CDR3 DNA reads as TGTGCTAGCGGGGGGGCCAACGTCCTGACTTTC. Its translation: CASGGANVLTF.

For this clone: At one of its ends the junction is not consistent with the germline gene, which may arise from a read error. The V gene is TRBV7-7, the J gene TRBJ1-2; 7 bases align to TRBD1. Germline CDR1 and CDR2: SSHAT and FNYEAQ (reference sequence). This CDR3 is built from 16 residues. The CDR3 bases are TGTGCTAGCAGCTTATTGGGCGGCAGGGGGAAAATTGGCTACACCTTC. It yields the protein CASSLLGGRGKIGYTF.

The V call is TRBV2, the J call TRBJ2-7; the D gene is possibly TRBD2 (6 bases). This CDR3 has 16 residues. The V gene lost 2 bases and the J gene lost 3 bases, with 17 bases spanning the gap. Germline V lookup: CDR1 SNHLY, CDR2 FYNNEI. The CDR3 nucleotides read TGTGCCAGCAGTGAACCACTGTCGGGTAGCGGCTACGAGCAGTACTTC. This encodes CASSEPLSGSGYEQYF.

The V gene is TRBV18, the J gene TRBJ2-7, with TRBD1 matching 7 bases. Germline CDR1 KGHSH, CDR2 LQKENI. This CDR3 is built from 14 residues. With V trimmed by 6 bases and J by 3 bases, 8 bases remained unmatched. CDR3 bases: TGTGCCAGCTCTCTTTACGGACAGGACTACGAGCAGTACTTC. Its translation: CASSLYGQDYEQYF.

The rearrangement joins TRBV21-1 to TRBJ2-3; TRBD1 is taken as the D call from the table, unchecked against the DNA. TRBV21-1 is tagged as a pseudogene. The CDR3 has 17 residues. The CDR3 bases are TGTGCCAGCAGCAATTGGCAGGGGGTGGGACACACAGATACGCAGTATTTT. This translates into CASSNWQGVGHTDTQYF.

CDR3 bases: TGTGCCAGCAGTGCCGGACACAGGGGGCTCTACGAGCAGTACTTC. Residues: CASSAGHRGLYEQYF. The chain uses TRBV25-1 and TRBJ2-7, with TRBD1 matching over 9 bases. There are 15 residues in the CDR3. J lost 3 bases, V lost 4 bases, and 7 bases had no gene match. Germline CDR1 is MGHDK and CDR2 is SYGVNS.

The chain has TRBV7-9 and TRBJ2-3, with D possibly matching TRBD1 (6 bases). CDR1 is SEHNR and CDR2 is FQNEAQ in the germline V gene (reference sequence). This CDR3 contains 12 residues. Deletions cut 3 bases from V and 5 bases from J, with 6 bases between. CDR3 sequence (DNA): TGTGCCAGCAGCTTCAGGGGAGATACGCAGTATTTT. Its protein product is CASSFRGDTQYF. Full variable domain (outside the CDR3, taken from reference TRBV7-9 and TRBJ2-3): DTGVSQNPRHKITKRGQNVTFRCDPISEHNRLYWYRQTLGQGPEFLTYFQNEAQLEKSRLLSDRFSAERPKGSFSTLEIQRTEQGDSAMYLCASSFRGDTQYFGPGTRLTVL.

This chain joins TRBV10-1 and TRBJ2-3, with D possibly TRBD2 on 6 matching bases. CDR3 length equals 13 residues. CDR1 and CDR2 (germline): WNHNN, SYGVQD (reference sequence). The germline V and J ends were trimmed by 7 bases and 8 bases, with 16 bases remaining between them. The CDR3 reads CASTPQEGGTQYF. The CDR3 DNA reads TGCGCCAGCACCCCCCAGGAGGGCGGTACGCAGTATTTT.

The CDR3 DNA is TGTGCCAGCAGTCCCCCGTGGGGGGACTCTGAAGCTTTCTTT. This encodes CASSPPWGDSEAFF. V is TRBV6-2 or TRBV6-3 and J is TRBJ1-1; possibly TRBD1 for D (5 bases). Trimming took 5 bases from V and 6 from J, leaving 16 bases between them. Germline loops: CDR1 MNHEY, CDR2 SVGEGT. The CDR3 totals 14 residues.

The CDR3 spells CASSPGVSGGFSGANVLTF. CDR3 nucleotide sequence: TGTGCCAGCAGCCCTGGGGTTAGCGGGGGCTTCTCTGGGGCCAACGTCCTGACTTTC. V and J are TRBV5-4 and TRBJ2-6, with 9 bases that match TRBD2. V lost 4 bases and J lost 0; bases outside the gene matches: 11. The CDR3 length is 19 residues. Germline V CDR1 and CDR2: SGHNT, YYREEE (reference sequence). The full variable domain, with the rest looked up from reference TRBV5-4 and TRBJ2-6, is ETGVTQSPTHLIKTRGQQVTLRCSSQSGHNTVSWYQQALGQGPQFIFQYYREEENGRGNFPPRFSGLQFPNYSSELNVNALELDDSALYLCASSPGVSGGFSGANVLTFGAGSRLTVL.

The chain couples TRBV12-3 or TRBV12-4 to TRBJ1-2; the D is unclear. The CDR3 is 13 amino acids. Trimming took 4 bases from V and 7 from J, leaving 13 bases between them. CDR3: CASSSPSTPGYTF. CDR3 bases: TGTGCCAGCAGTTCCCCCAGTACACCTGGCTACACCTTC.

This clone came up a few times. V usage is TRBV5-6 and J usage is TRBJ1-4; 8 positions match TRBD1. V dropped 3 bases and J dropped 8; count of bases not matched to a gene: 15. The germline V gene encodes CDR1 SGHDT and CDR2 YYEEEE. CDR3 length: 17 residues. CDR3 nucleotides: TGTGCCAGCAGCTCGTCCCGGGACAGGTCCCCGGGGGAAAAACTGTTTTTT. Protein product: CASSSSRDRSPGEKLFF.

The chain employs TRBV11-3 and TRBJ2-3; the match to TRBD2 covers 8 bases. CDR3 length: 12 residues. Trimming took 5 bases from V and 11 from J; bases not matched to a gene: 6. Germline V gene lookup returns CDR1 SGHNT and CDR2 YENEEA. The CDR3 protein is CASSLTRGVQYF. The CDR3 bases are TGTGCCAGCAGCCTGACGCGGGGGGTGCAGTATTTT.

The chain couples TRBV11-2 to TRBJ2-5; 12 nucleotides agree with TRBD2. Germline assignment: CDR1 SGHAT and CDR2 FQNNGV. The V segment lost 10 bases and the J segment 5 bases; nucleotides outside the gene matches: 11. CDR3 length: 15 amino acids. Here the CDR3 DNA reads TGTGCCACCTCGCCTCTAGCGGGGGGGCGGGAGACCCAGTACTTC. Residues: CATSPLAGGRETQYF.

The CDR3 bases are TGTGCCAGCAGTTCCTTGGCGGCCCTCGCGAGCTACGGGGGTAACTACGAGCAGTACTTC. This codes for CASSSLAALASYGGNYEQYF. The gene calls are TRBV27 and TRBJ2-7, with D possibly matching TRBD2 (6 bases). Trimming took off 4 bases at V and 3 bases at J, with 31 bases between the two ends. The CDR3 contains 20 residues. CDR1 is MNHEY, CDR2 SMNVEV, per germline (reference sequence).

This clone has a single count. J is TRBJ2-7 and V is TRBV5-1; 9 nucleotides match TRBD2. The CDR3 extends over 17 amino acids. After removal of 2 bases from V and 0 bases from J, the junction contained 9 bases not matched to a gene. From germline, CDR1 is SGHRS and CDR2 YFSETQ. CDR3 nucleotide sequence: TGCGCCAGCAGCTTATCCGGGACTAGCAGGAGCTCCTACGAGCAGTACTTC. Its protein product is CASSLSGTSRSSYEQYF.